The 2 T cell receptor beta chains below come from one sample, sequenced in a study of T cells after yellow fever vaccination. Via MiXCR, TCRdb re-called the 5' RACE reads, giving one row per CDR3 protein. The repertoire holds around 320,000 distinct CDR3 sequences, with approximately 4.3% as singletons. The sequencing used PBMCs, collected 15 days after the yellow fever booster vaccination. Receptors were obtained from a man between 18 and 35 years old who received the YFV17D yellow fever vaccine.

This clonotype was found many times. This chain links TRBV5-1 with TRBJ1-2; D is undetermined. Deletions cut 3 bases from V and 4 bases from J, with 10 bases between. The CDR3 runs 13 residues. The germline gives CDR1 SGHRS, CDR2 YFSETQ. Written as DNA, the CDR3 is TGCGCCAGCAGCTCGCAGTACCTCTATGGCTACACCTTC. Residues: CASSSQYLYGYTF.

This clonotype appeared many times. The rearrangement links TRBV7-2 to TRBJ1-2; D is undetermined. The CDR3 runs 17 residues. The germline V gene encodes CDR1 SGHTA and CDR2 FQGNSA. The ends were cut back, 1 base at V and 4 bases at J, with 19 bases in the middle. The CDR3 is CASSLGPPGASFYGYTF. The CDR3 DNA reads TGTGCCAGCAGCTTAGGTCCTCCGGGAGCGTCATTCTATGGCTACACCTTC.